This TCR beta chain was documented in a study of shared clonotypes between healthy human individuals. The protocol was immunoSEQ multiplex PCR, while the TCRdb copy is restricted to in-frame clones and leaves out a portion. The table has about 680,000 clones, 73% seen once. V was clipped by 7 bases and J by 2 bases; unmatched bases: 8. The CDR3 totals 15 residues. Germline V gives CDR1 SGHRS, CDR2 YFSETQ. Whole-study findings and limits: The small donor group covered limited genetic and exposure diversity. Memory subsets generally showed smaller estimated richness than naive subsets did. Only blood underwent sampling, and tissue repertoires likely differ.

On this clone: Its antigen remains unknown.

The chain links TRBV5-1 to TRBJ2-7; 11 positions agree with TRBD2. The specimen was memory CD4+ T cells sorted from blood. Subset meaning: CD45RA-negative fraction. The sequence derives from a woman in her thirties in good health. CDR3 bases: TGCGCCAGCGGACCTAGCGGGAGGTCCACCTACGAGCAGTACTTC. Translated, it gives CASGPSGRSTYEQYF.